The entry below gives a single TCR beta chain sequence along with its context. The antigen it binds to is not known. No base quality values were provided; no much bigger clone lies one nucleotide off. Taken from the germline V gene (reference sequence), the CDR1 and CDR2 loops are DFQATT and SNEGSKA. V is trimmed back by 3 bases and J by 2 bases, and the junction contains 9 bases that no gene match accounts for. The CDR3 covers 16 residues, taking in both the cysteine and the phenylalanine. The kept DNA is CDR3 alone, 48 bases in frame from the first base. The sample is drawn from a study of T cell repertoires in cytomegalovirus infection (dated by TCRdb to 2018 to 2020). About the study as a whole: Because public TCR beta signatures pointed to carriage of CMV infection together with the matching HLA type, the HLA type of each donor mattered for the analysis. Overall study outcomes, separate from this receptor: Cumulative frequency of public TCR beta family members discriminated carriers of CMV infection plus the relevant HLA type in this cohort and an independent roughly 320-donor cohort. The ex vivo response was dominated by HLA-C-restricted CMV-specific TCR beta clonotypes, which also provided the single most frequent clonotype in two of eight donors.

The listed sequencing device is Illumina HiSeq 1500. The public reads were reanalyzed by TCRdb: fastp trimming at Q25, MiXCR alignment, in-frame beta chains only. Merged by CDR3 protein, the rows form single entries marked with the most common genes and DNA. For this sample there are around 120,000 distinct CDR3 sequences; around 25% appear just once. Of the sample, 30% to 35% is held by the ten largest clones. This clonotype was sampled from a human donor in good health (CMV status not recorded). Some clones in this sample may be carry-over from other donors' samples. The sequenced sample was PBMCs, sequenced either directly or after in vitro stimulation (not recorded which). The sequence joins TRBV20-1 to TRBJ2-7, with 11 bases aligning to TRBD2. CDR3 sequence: CSASWLAGGWTYEQYF. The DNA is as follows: TGCAGTGCTAGTTGGCTAGCGGGAGGTTGGACCTACGAGCAGTACTTC.